Presented here are 10 T cell receptor beta chains from one specimen sequenced in a study of control samples from healthy donors and cancer patients. Produced via immunoSEQ multiplex PCR; TCRdb's table is partial and in-frame only. The profile shows 50,000 to 75,000 clones, 90% of them singletons. Sequencing was carried out using PBMCs. These receptors originate from a man between 60 and 75 years old with colorectal cancer.

The chain links TRBV27 to TRBJ2-7, with TRBD2 matching 7 bases. The CDR3 is 16 residues long. Germline CDR1 reads MNHEY; CDR2 reads SMNVEV (reference sequence). V trimming: 5 bases; J trimming: 5 bases; junction bases outside the gene matches: 15. In DNA form, the CDR3 reads TGTGCCAGCAGTCCCCGCGCCGGACTAGTTCTTAACGAGCAGTACTTC. Translated, it gives CASSPRAGLVLNEQYF.

The rearrangement uses TRBV29-1 and TRBJ1-2, with TRBD1 as a possible D gene (5 bases). Trimming stripped 7 bases from V and 10 bases from J, with 16 bases between. Germline CDR1 SQVTM, CDR2 ANQGSEA. CDR3 length equals 11 residues. CDR3 sequence reads: CSAWQGGDYTF. The CDR3 nucleotides are TGCAGCGCCTGGCAGGGTGGGGACTACACCTTC. Using reference TRBV29-1 and TRBJ1-2 for the parts outside the CDR3, the full variable domain is SAVISQKPSRDICQRGTSLTIQCQVDSQVTMMFWYRQQPGQSLTLIATANQGSEATYESGFVIDKFPISRPNLTFSTLTVSNMSPEDSSIYLCSAWQGGDYTFGSGTRLTVV.

This rearrangement joins TRBV5-1 to TRBJ2-5; weak D call: TRBD2 (7 bases). Germline V gene data show CDR1 as SGHRS and CDR2 as YFSETQ. The CDR3 consists of 13 residues. Trimming shortened V by 3 bases and J by 5 bases, and 11 bases separated the two germline ends. The CDR3 nucleotides read TGCGCCAGCAGCTCACAGGGAGGGGAGACCCAGTACTTC. Protein product: CASSSQGGETQYF.

The chain links TRBV9 to TRBJ2-7, with TRBD2 matching over 7 bases. The CDR3 covers 14 residues. Germline V lookup: CDR1 SGDLS, CDR2 YYNGEE. V was pared by 0 bases and J by 2 bases, with 2 bases of the junction left unmatched. The CDR3 reads CASSVAGGTYEQYF. DNA of the CDR3: TGTGCCAGCAGCGTAGCGGGGGGAACCTACGAGCAGTACTTC.

The rearrangement uses TRBV12-5 and TRBJ2-7; D gene unclear. CDR1 and CDR2 (germline): LGHNT, FRNRAP. V was pared by 1 base and J by 1 base, with 5 bases between. The CDR3 is 13 amino acids. CDR3 sequence reads: CASGLAISYEQYF. The CDR3 coding sequence is TGTGCTAGTGGTTTGGCCATTTCCTACGAGCAGTACTTC.

The chain has TRBV9 and TRBJ2-1; no clear D. Germline lookup yields CDR1 SGDLS and CDR2 YYNGEE. Between the trimmed V and J ends, which lost 0 bases and 3 bases, there was a span of 10 bases. The CDR3 covers 15 residues. The CDR3 spells CASSVAGQYYNEQFF. CDR3 coding DNA: TGTGCCAGCAGCGTAGCGGGCCAGTACTACAATGAGCAGTTCTTC.

The V and J genes are TRBV9 and TRBJ2-2; possibly TRBD1 or TRBD2 for D (6 bases each). Germline-derived CDR1 and CDR2 are SGDLS and YYNGEE. V shed 6 bases and J shed 2 bases, with 11 bases lying between them. This CDR3 has 14 residues. The CDR3: CASNPGGNTGELFF. The CDR3 DNA reads as TGTGCCAGCAATCCCGGGGGCAACACCGGGGAGCTGTTTTTT.

The chain couples TRBV11-2 to TRBJ2-3; D is possibly TRBD2 (6 bases). V was trimmed by 3 bases and J by 8 bases, leaving 6 bases between them. The length of the CDR3 is 11 residues. In germline, CDR1 is SGHAT, CDR2 FQNNGV. The CDR3 reads CASSLGGTQYF. The CDR3 bases are TGTGCCAGCAGCTTGGGGGGTACGCAGTATTTT.

The chain recombines TRBV3-1 (or the pseudogene TRBV3-2) with TRBJ2-2; 9 bases map to TRBD1. Germline-derived CDR1 and CDR2 are LGHDT and YNNKEL (reference sequence). V lost 4 bases and J lost 6; bases outside the gene matches: 12. This CDR3 is built from 17 residues. CDR3 coding DNA: TGTGCCAGCAGCCGTGCGGGTGGGACAGGGTTCGCCGGGGAGCTGTTTTTT. It translates to CASSRAGGTGFAGELFF.

The CDR3 DNA sequence: TGTGCCAGCGGGGGGATACTTAGCAATCAGCCCCAGCATTTT. This sequence encodes CASGGILSNQPQHF. This chain links TRBV2 with TRBJ1-5, with D perhaps matching TRBD1 (5 bases). Germline V gene sequence: CDR1 SNHLY, CDR2 FYNNEI. V was trimmed by 8 bases and J by 0 bases, leaving 11 bases between them. CDR3 length equals 14 residues.